The source of this T cell receptor (beta chain) is a study of blood T cell repertoires in COVID-19 (TCRdb year 2020). About the full investigation: Samples from collaborators originated in the United States, Italy and Spain and spanned both the acute and convalescent phases of COVID-19. The material from the prospective study consisted of cDNA or gDNA derived from T cells, B-cell-depleted T cells, or PBMCs. Subjects who had been exposed to COVID-19, were actively infected with it, or had recovered from it provided the deeply sampled blood TCRbeta repertoires that made up the dataset. A freely available public database, intended as a resource for researchers studying the immune response to SARS-CoV-2, is where the repertoires were released. The samples were drawn from the first 160 participants of the ongoing ImmuneRACE study and from some 1,300 subjects provided by 6 global collaborators. The sample metadata nearly always contained a de-identified subject ID, COVID-19 status, age in years and sex. Where available, HLA class I and class II types were obtained from metadata supplied by the sample provider rather than from assay-based typing. The paper as a whole reports these results and caveats: Clinical and demographic metadata were provided uncurated, with the amount varying by source and participant.

The germline V gene supplies CDR1 MDHEN and CDR2 SYDVKM. From its cysteine to its phenylalanine, the CDR3 spans 15 amino acids. Kept here is only the CDR3 DNA, which spans 45 bases and is read in frame from base 1. Whole blood was collected in K2EDTA tubes by collaborating institutions according to the institutions' own protocols. For TCRbeta analysis, collaborators shipped samples in one of three forms: frozen whole blood, isolated PBMCs, or DNA extracted from either of those sample types. TCRbeta CDR3 regions were amplified from genomic DNA using the immunoSEQ Assay, a bias-controlled multiplex PCR. Per the authors' processing: Within the assay, amplification of reference gene primers was used to estimate how many nucleated cells each sample contained. To quantify the absolute abundance of each unique TCRbeta CDR3 rearrangement, sequence reads were collapsed and filtered. For each sample, productive Simpson clonality was calculated as the square root of Simpson's diversity index across productive rearrangements. TCRdb provides this immuneACCESS table in a form limited to in-frame rearrangements. Some clones are lacking; in checked studies, under half of them reflect an unresolved V gene, and why the rest are absent is not known. The D gene and trimming were derived from the DNA, and the V and J assignments and clone size from that table. In all, the sample holds about 400,000 clones, and around 84% of those were seen once. 3% of the sample rests with the top ten.

For this clone: Which antigen it targets is not known. One end of the junction varies from germline; a read error may be responsible.

The sample was peripheral blood. This clonotype was obtained from a human donor in a cohort sampled during active COVID-19. The chain couples TRBV28 to TRBJ2-1, and possibly TRBD2, on 5 matching bases. The DNA is TGTGCCAGCAGTTACCCCTCTAGCTCCAAAAATGAACAGTTCTTC. This sequence encodes CASSYPSSSKNEQFF.